What follows describes a single T cell receptor (beta chain). Antigen specificity is unknown. Thyroid surgery was performed in patients who had received no treatment beforehand. The data were taken from a study of metastatic and nonmetastatic thyroid tumors. Overall study context: Repertoires from blood and tumor or nodule tissue of malignant and benign thyroid patients were compared.

Broader study findings: Benign nodules were reported to have significantly lower TCR beta diversity than malignant thyroid tumors, in blood and tumor.

As processed by the authors: CDR3 differences across clinicopathological groups were used to build a distant-metastasis classifier for papillary thyroid cancer. With MiXCR, TCRdb reprocessed the PCR reads. The V and J calls, along with clone size, are taken from TCRdb and not from the paper's own processing. The sample records over 45,000 clones, approximately 24% being singletons. CDR3 length: 13 amino acids. V shed 2 bases and J shed 10 bases, with 13 bases lying between them. CDR1 is SGHTS and CDR2 is YDEGEE in the germline V gene. The specimen was blood. This receptor was obtained from a male donor with papillary thyroid cancer or a benign thyroid nodule (not recorded which). Some clones in this sample may be carry-over from other donors' samples. V is TRBV5-8 and J is TRBJ2-1, with unresolved D. The CDR3 nucleotides are TGTGCCAGCAGCTTAACCGCCGTTTGGGAGCAGTTCTTC. Translating gives CASSLTAVWEQFF.